The sequence of this T cell receptor beta chain was determined in a study of blood T cell repertoires in COVID-19. In the study overall: Material from acute and convalescent COVID-19 was sourced from the United States, Italy and Spain.

The CDR3 has 15 residues. V was cut by 4 bases and J by 3 bases, with 12 bases left in between. CDR1 is SEHNR, CDR2 FQNEAQ, per germline (reference sequence). Assay: immunoSEQ multiplex PCR; the TCRdb copy retains only in-frame clones and omits some. The sample lists 140,000 to 150,000 clones, over 80% occurring once. This rearrangement joins TRBV7-9 to TRBJ2-2; perhaps TRBD1 as D (6 bases). Sequenced: peripheral blood. The receptor comes from a man younger than 45 with COVID-19, enrolled during active disease. This CDR3 is CASSSYRVDTGELFF. The CDR3 coding sequence is TGTGCCAGCAGCTCCTACAGGGTCGACACCGGGGAGCTGTTTTTT.